This TCR beta chain derives from a study of shared clonotypes between healthy human individuals. TCRdb's table, derived via immunoSEQ multiplex PCR, lists solely in-frame clones and lacks some. The data contain roughly 2 million clones, approximately 94% of them singletons. Notes on this clone: Its specificity is unknown. Other DNA sequences in the sample encode the same CDR3.

The CDR3 runs to 15 residues. Trimming cost V 4 bases and J 0 bases; bases outside gene matches: 6. From germline, CDR1 is SGHRS and CDR2 YFSETQ. General observations from the study: Sample collection involved blood only; tissue repertoires are likely different.

The origin of this receptor is a man younger than 35 in good health. V is TRBV5-1 and J is TRBJ1-1; the match to TRBD1 covers 7 bases. The sample comprised naive CD4+ T cells sorted from blood. Regarding subset: CD45RA+ positively selected. The CDR3 DNA reads as TGCGCCAGCAGCCTGGGACAGACCTTGAACACTGAAGCTTTCTTT. Amino acid sequence: CASSLGQTLNTEAFF. The full variable domain, completed using reference TRBV5-1 and TRBJ1-1, is KAGVTQTPRYLIKTRGQQVTLSCSPISGHRSVSWYQQTPGQGLQFLFEYFSETQRNKGNFPGRFSGRQFSNSRSEMNVSTLELGDSALYLCASSLGQTLNTEAFFGQGTRLTVV.